One sample yielded the 17 T cell receptor beta chains listed below, sequenced in a study of T cell changes during pregnancy in multiple sclerosis. Clones were sequenced by immunoSEQ multiplex PCR, and TCRdb holds only the in-frame ones, with some missing. The sample has about 79,000 clones, about 89% seen once. The sequencing here drew on CD4+ T cells from peripheral blood mononuclear cells, taken in the second trimester of pregnancy. The receptors shown here come from a female donor with multiple sclerosis, enrolled in a pregnancy study.

The chain joins TRBV5-1 to TRBJ2-5; D ambiguous. The V end lost 0 bases, the J end lost 5 bases, and 8 bases lay between the germline ends. The CDR3 has 13 residues. From germline, CDR1 is SGHRS and CDR2 YFSETQ. In nucleotides, the CDR3 is TGCGCCAGCAGCTTGGAATCCCGGGAGACCCAGTACTTC. Amino acid sequence: CASSLESRETQYF. Complete variable domain (other parts from reference TRBV5-1 and TRBJ2-5): KAGVTQTPRYLIKTRGQQVTLSCSPISGHRSVSWYQQTPGQGLQFLFEYFSETQRNKGNFPGRFSGRQFSNSRSEMNVSTLELGDSALYLCASSLESRETQYFGPGTRLLVL.

The rearrangement links TRBV6-6 to TRBJ2-7, with 7 bases that match TRBD1. Germline V CDR1 and CDR2: MNHNY, SVGAGI (reference sequence). After removal of 2 bases from V and 2 bases from J, the junction contained 3 bases not matched to a gene. The CDR3 loop spans 14 amino acids. CDR3 bases: TGTGCCAGCAGTTACCCGGACAGGCCCTACGAGCAGTACTTC. Its translation is CASSYPDRPYEQYF.

The J gene is TRBJ2-1, the V gene TRBV2; 9 bases line up with TRBD1. Germline-derived CDR1 and CDR2 are SNHLY and FYNNEI. V lost 10 bases and J lost 0; bases outside the gene matches: 7. The CDR3 has 15 amino acids. DNA of the CDR3: TGTGCCACCAAGGGGACAGGGAGCTCCTACAATGAGCAGTTCTTC. As protein: CATKGTGSSYNEQFF.

Only a few counts were recorded for this clone. As DNA, the CDR3 is TGTGCCAGCATCAATCCCTCTGGAAACACCATATATTTT. Translation: CASINPSGNTIYF. V gene TRBV6-6 combines with J gene TRBJ1-3; D unclear. The CDR3 consists of 13 residues. The ends were cut back, 7 bases at V and 0 bases at J, with 7 bases in the middle. Germline CDR1 is MNHNY and CDR2 is SVGAGI (reference sequence).

This clone has a single count. The chain employs TRBV18 and TRBJ1-6; 11 nucleotides align to TRBD1. With V trimmed by 3 bases and J by 5 bases, 9 bases remained unmatched. Germline V gene data show CDR1 as KGHSH and CDR2 as LQKENI. The CDR3 totals 18 residues. The CDR3 loop is CASSPTSDRGRDNSPLHF. The CDR3 DNA is TGTGCCAGCTCACCCACCTCGGACAGGGGGCGAGATAATTCACCCCTCCACTTT.

J is TRBJ1-2 and V is TRBV19; TRBD1 agrees at 8 bases. CDR3 length: 15 amino acids. CDR1 is LNHDA and CDR2 is SQIVND in the germline V gene (reference sequence). The ends lost 3 bases at V and 8 bases at J; junction bases unmatched: 11. The CDR3 DNA reads TGTGCCAGTAGTATTGGGCAGGGGGCGACCTGGGGCTACACCTTC. It specifies CASSIGQGATWGYTF.

This clone appeared once. CDR3 coding DNA: TGTGCCAGCAGCTTGATCAGGGGAGAGGGCAATCAGCCCCAGCATTTT. It encodes CASSLIRGEGNQPQHF. This sequence joins TRBV5-5 and TRBJ1-5; the D gene is possibly TRBD1 (6 bases). This CDR3 has 16 residues. From germline, CDR1 is SGHKS and CDR2 YYEKEE (reference sequence). The ends were cut back, 1 base at V and 2 bases at J, with 13 bases in the middle.

The rearrangement uses TRBV28 and TRBJ2-7; 8 nucleotides align to TRBD2. After removal of 6 bases from V and 6 bases from J, the junction contained 10 bases not matched to a gene. The CDR3 covers 14 residues. The germline V gene has CDR1 MDHEN and CDR2 SYDVKM. The CDR3 DNA reads as TGTGCCAGCAGCCGCGGAGCGGGAGCCTCCGAGCAGTACTTC. Translating gives CASSRGAGASEQYF.

Here the CDR3 DNA reads TGTGCCAGCAGCTTTCTAGCGGGAGGGCTGGAGACCCAGTACTTC. Its translation is CASSFLAGGLETQYF. V gene TRBV7-9 combines with J gene TRBJ2-5; TRBD2 aligns across 12 bases. Germline CDR1 reads SEHNR; CDR2 reads FQNEAQ (reference sequence). Germline trimming cut 3 bases from V and 5 bases from J; bases unmatched to any gene: 4. The CDR3 runs to 15 residues.

The V gene is TRBV19, the J gene TRBJ2-3, with D perhaps matching TRBD2 (5 bases). Germline V gene sequence: CDR1 LNHDA, CDR2 SQIVND (reference sequence). The CDR3 consists of 14 residues. V lost 1 base and J 4 bases, leaving 9 bases between the germline ends. This chain's CDR3 is CASSIVRGPDTQYF. The DNA for the CDR3 is TGTGCCAGTAGTATAGTGCGAGGGCCAGATACGCAGTATTTT. The full variable domain, in which reference TRBV19 and TRBJ2-3 provide the parts outside the CDR3, is DGGITQSPKYLFRKEGQNVTLSCEQNLNHDAMYWYRQDPGQGLRLIYYSQIVNDFQKGDIAEGYSVSREKKESFPLTVTSAQKNPTAFYLCASSIVRGPDTQYFGPGTRLTVL.

The V gene is TRBV5-1, the J gene TRBJ2-7; 8 nucleotides match TRBD2. This CDR3 region has 14 residues. The V and J ends lost 1 base and 2 bases, in that order; junction bases with no gene match: 2. Germline CDR1 reads SGHRS; CDR2 reads YFSETQ. DNA for the CDR3: TGCGCCAGCAGCTTGAGCGGGAGCACCTACGAGCAGTACTTC. Translating it yields CASSLSGSTYEQYF. The full variable domain, in which reference TRBV5-1 and TRBJ2-7 provide the parts outside the CDR3, is KAGVTQTPRYLIKTRGQQVTLSCSPISGHRSVSWYQQTPGQGLQFLFEYFSETQRNKGNFPGRFSGRQFSNSRSEMNVSTLELGDSALYLCASSLSGSTYEQYFGPGTRLTVT.

This CDR3 is CASSPRQPVTEAFF. CDR3 nucleotides: TGTGCCAGCTCACCGCGGCAGCCGGTAACTGAAGCTTTCTTT. This rearrangement joins TRBV18 to TRBJ1-1; D is uncertain. Germline CDR1 is KGHSH and CDR2 is LQKENI. V was clipped by 3 bases and J by 5 bases, with 13 bases between them. CDR3 size: 14 residues.

The CDR3 protein is CSVDGGGIYEQYF. For the CDR3, the DNA is TGCAGCGTTGATGGCGGGGGAATATACGAGCAGTACTTC. The rearrangement links TRBV29-1 to TRBJ2-7, with 7 bases aligning to TRBD2. The CDR3 totals 13 residues. V lost 3 bases, J lost 4 bases, and 6 bases stayed unmatched. The germline CDR1 and CDR2 sequences are SQVTM and ANQGSEA.

The chain combines TRBV5-3 with TRBJ1-1; the D gene is possibly TRBD1 (5 bases). TRBV5-3 is an ORF; its function is uncertain. V was shortened by 6 bases and J by 0 bases, with 15 bases between the two germline ends. This CDR3 has 15 amino acids. The CDR3 is CARIIPTDMNTEAFF. CDR3 in DNA: TGTGCCAGAATCATACCGACAGACATGAACACTGAAGCTTTCTTT.

The rearrangement uses TRBV11-2 and TRBJ2-7, with 11 bases fitting TRBD1. Trimming took 4 bases from V and 4 from J; bases not matched to a gene: 3. The CDR3 length is 14 residues. CDR1 is SGHAT and CDR2 is FQNNGV in the germline V gene. The CDR3 protein is CASSSGTGGYEQYF. For the CDR3, the DNA is TGTGCCAGCAGCTCGGGGACAGGGGGGTACGAGCAGTACTTC.

This chain connects TRBV7-8 to TRBJ2-1; D is ambiguous. CDR3 length: 16 amino acids. V lost 2 bases to trimming and J lost 6 bases, with 17 bases between them. Per the germline V gene, CDR1 is SGHVS and CDR2 is FQNEAQ. CDR3: CASSLKFGSVTNEQFF. The DNA for the CDR3 is TGTGCCAGCAGCTTAAAATTCGGTTCTGTTACCAATGAGCAGTTCTTC.

The gene calls are TRBV5-1 and TRBJ1-2; maybe TRBD1 (6 bases). CDR3 size: 13 residues. The V gene lost 4 bases and the J gene lost 13 bases, with 20 bases spanning the gap. Germline CDR1 is SGHRS and CDR2 is YFSETQ. CDR3 sequence (DNA): TGCGCCAGCAGCGACCCTTCCGGGACAATCGCCACCTTC. Protein: CASSDPSGTIATF.